This T cell receptor beta chain derives from a study of PD-L1 blockade in urothelial cancer. About the study: As for prior chemotherapy regimens, patients had received 0 to 3. Blood analysis took place 3 weeks (second dose) and 6 weeks after treatment start.

The time point denotes: pretreatment peripheral blood. This table comes from immunoSEQ multiplex PCR, and its TCRdb copy is limited to in-frame clones, with some not included. The sample contains about 79,000 clones, approximately 83% of which appear only once. The trim removed 3 bases at V and 1 base at J, leaving 11 bases unmatched. CDR3 length equals 18 residues. The germline gives CDR1 MNHNS, CDR2 SASEGT. This TCR came from a man between 60 and 75 years old with urothelial cancer. This material consisted of PBMCs, taken around atezolizumab (anti-PD-L1) treatment. The chain links TRBV6-1 to TRBJ2-3, with 9 bases identical to TRBD1. The CDR3 sequence: CASSESGTGRPRTDTQYF. The CDR3, as DNA: TGTGCCAGCAGTGAGTCCGGGACAGGGCGTCCTCGCACAGATACGCAGTATTTT.